This T cell receptor beta chain originates from a study of somatic mutations in cytotoxic T cells in rheumatoid arthritis. Turning to the study itself: Certain T-cell populations stained with V beta antibodies were FACS-sorted to nearly 100% purity, and V beta1+ cells were TCRB-sequenced. Study-wide results and limits: Healthy controls did not share the age-linked increase in CD8+ clonality seen in rheumatoid arthritis patients. There were about an eighth of the roughly 60 patients in whom the largest CD8+ clone exceeded 20% of CD8+ cells.

For this clone: The antigen remains undetermined.

Trimming shortened V by 3 bases and J by 4 bases, and 13 bases separated the two germline ends. Per germline, CDR1 SGHTS and CDR2 YDEGEE. This CDR3 has 15 residues. Flow cytometry was used to check the purity of CD4+ and CD8+ cells, which had been isolated by positive magnetic bead selection. The repertoire was sequenced with immunoSEQ multiplex PCR; TCRdb's copy has only in-frame clones and lacks some. The sample has 15,000 to 20,000 clones, 75% to 80% seen once. This chain uses TRBV5-8 with TRBJ2-2; D call uncertain. The specimen sequenced was CD8+ T cells sorted from blood. The receptor was derived from an adult with rheumatoid arthritis. The CDR3 DNA follows: TGTGCCAGCAGCTCCAACTGGGTGGTCACCGGGGAGCTGTTTTTT. It yields the protein CASSSNWVVTGELFF.